This T cell receptor beta chain came from a study of blood T cells in healthy people across ages. Primers used in a second PCR of about 7 to 11 cycles were a sample-barcoded 5' primer and a J-beta primer mix. TCRdb re-called the 5' RACE reads through MiXCR, storing one row per CDR3 protein. The repertoire holds hundreds of thousands of distinct CDR3 sequences, roughly three fifths seen once, with roughly 25% in the top ten. Per germline, CDR1 MDHEN and CDR2 SYDVKM. This CDR3 is built from 21 residues. The trim removed 3 bases at V and 0 bases at J, leaving 19 bases unmatched. Caucasian, healthy and from Russia, the donors were aged between about 6 and 90. There were at least 5.5 micrograms of total RNA extracted from every sample.

J is TRBJ2-2 and V is TRBV28; 7 nucleotides match TRBD1. The specimen was blood. The TCR was taken from a man aged 35-49 years in good health. CDR3 DNA sequence: TGTGCCAGCAGTTTTTCCCCACCGGGACAGAAGATTGGCGCGAACACCGGGGAGCTGTTTTTT. Protein: CASSFSPPGQKIGANTGELFF.